A selection of T cell receptor beta chains follows, all from one sample in a study of blood T cell repertoires in COVID-19. TCRdb keeps only in-frame clones here, not all; method: immunoSEQ multiplex PCR. The sample has about 260,000 clones; roughly 86% are singletons. Input material: peripheral blood. The receptor set was obtained from a human donor in a cohort sampled during active COVID-19. CDR3s include the opening cysteine and the closing phenylalanine or tryptophan. A D gene is named only where the DNA matches it firmly. Part of the rows lack a size; the others show once, few, many or a class for expanded clones.

15,.,.,TRBV6-5,TRBJ2-6,TGTGCCAGCAACCTGGGGGGCTCTGGGGCCAACGTCCTGACTTTC,CASNLGGSGANVLTF
16,.,TRBD2,TRBV28,TRBJ2-3,TGTGCCAGCAGTTTTGAATGGGAGGGCTTGACAGATACGCAGTATTTT,CASSFEWEGLTDTQYF
15,once,.,TRBV28,TRBJ2-1,TGTGCCAGCAACCTAGGCCTGGACACCTACAATGAGCAGTTCTTC,CASNLGLDTYNEQFF
18,.,TRBD2,TRBV3-1/TRBV3-2,TRBJ2-3,TGTGCCAGCAGCCGAGATACTAGCGGGGCGCCCGGCACAGATACGCAGTATTTT,CASSRDTSGAPGTDTQYF
14,.,TRBD1,TRBV27,TRBJ1-1,TGTGCCAGCAGAACCCGGACAGGGCGCACTGAAGCTTTCTTT,CASRTRTGRTEAFF
17,.,.,TRBV28,TRBJ2-2,TGTGCCAGCAGTTTACCCAGTGAGAGGGCAAACACCGGGGAGCTGTTTTTT,CASSLPSERANTGELFF
12,.,TRBD1,TRBV19,TRBJ1-2,TGTGCCAGTAAAACAGGGGGGTATGGCTACACCTTC,CASKTGGYGYTF
16,.,TRBD1,TRBV6-6,TRBJ2-7,TGTGCCAGCACCCAAGGGGGGGGACAGGGGACGTACGAGCAGTACTTC,CASTQGGGQGTYEQYF
13,.,.,TRBV19,TRBJ1-2,TGTGCCAGTTCAACACAAAACAGCTATGGCTACACCTTC,CASSTQNSYGYTF
17,few,.,TRBV4-1,TRBJ2-1,TGCGCCAGCAGCCATAGCCGGCTAGAACCGAACTACAATGAGCAGTTCTTC,CASSHSRLEPNYNEQFF
17,.,.,TRBV12-5,TRBJ2-1,TGTGCTAGTGGTTTGGTAGTAATAGGGGGGGGAGGTTATGAGCAGTTCTTC,CASGLVVIGGGGYEQFF
14,.,.,TRBV7-2,TRBJ1-1,TGTGCCAGCAGCTTAGCGCTGAGGTTCACTGAAGCTTTCTTT,CASSLALRFTEAFF
15,.,TRBD1,TRBV11-3,TRBJ2-7,TGTGCCAGCAGCCCACTGGGGACAGGGACCTACGAGCAGTACTTC,CASSPLGTGTYEQYF
19,.,TRBD2,TRBV6-6,TRBJ2-3,TGTGCCAGCAGTCACCCTATAGCCTGGGGGGGGGAAGACACAGATACGCAGTATTTT,CASSHPIAWGGEDTDTQYF
14,.,.,TRBV19,TRBJ2-7,TGTGCCAGTAGGGAGCGGAGAAGCTCCTACGAGCAGTACTTC,CASRERRSSYEQYF
15,.,.,TRBV28,TRBJ2-7,TGTGCCAGCACTAATACCCAGACAGGTCCCTACGAGCAGTACTTC,CASTNTQTGPYEQYF
12,.,.,TRBV10-3,TRBJ1-1,TGTGCCATCAGTGGGGAGGGACTTGAAGCTTTCTTT,CAISGEGLEAFF
14,.,TRBD1,TRBV3-1/TRBV3-2,TRBJ2-7,TGTGCCAGCAGCCAGGGGACAGAATACGACGAGCAGTACTTC,CASSQGTEYDEQYF
14,.,.,TRBV24-1,TRBJ2-3,TGTGCCACCAGTGACCCCACTAGTCCCGATACGCAGTATTTT,CATSDPTSPDTQYF
14,.,TRBD1,TRBV9,TRBJ1-4,TGTGCCAGCAGCGGGACAGGGGTGAATGAAAAACTGTTTTTT,CASSGTGVNEKLFF